The rows below give T cell receptor beta chains drawn from one sample of a study of blood T cells in healthy people across ages. MiXCR, applied by TCRdb to the 5' RACE reads, yields one record per CDR3 protein. The table lists 600,000 or so distinct CDR3 sequences, roughly 48% of them singletons. Material for sequencing was blood. These receptors originate from a man aged 80 or over in good health. The CDR3 runs from the conserved cysteine through the conserved F or W. A D gene is named only where the DNA matches it firmly.

TRBV25-1	.	TRBJ2-1	CASSEGNEQFF
TRBV5-1	TRBD2	TRBJ2-1	CASKLGGDNEQFF
TRBV7-2	.	TRBJ2-2	CASTLGGSVNTGELFF
TRBV20-1	.	TRBJ2-7	CSARDRGPSRGYEQYF
TRBV3-1	TRBD2	TRBJ2-1	CASSRPGGSWNEQFF
TRBV3-1	.	TRBJ2-7	CASSLFIYEQYF
TRBV28	TRBD1	TRBJ1-1	CASSSGTDRGAFF
TRBV20-1	.	TRBJ2-2	CSATGDNTGELFF
TRBV7-2	TRBD1	TRBJ1-6	CASSLDSGQGSGSPLHF
TRBV7-3	.	TRBJ1-1	CASRQAPNTEAFF
TRBV5-5	.	TRBJ1-2	CASSLGAGLGYTF
TRBV24-1	TRBD1	.	CATSRQGETQYF
TRBV19	.	TRBJ2-7	CASSPQTGYEQYF
TRBV28	TRBD1	TRBJ1-2	CATLGTGVGGYTF
TRBV6-5	TRBD1	TRBJ1-5	CTSGRTGDQPQHF
TRBV3-1	TRBD1	TRBJ2-1	CASSVDRGEAEQFF
TRBV27	TRBD1	TRBJ2-7	CASSQSGQFSYEQYF
TRBV20-1	.	TRBJ1-1	CSARKFNTEAFF
TRBV24-1	.	TRBJ2-3	CATEGNTDTQYF
TRBV9	TRBD2	TRBJ2-1	CASSRTPLAGGPYEQFF
TRBV10-3	.	TRBJ2-4	CAISEVAGENIQYF
TRBV4-3	TRBD1	TRBJ1-1	CASSQRGTGAEAFF
TRBV7-2	.	TRBJ2-3	CASSSAAMGTDTQYF
TRBV7-8	.	TRBJ1-6	CASSLELRYSPLHF
TRBV4-3	.	TRBJ2-7	CASSQDQDVSYEQYF
TRBV7-2	.	.	CASSLARRTVETQYF
TRBV20-1	TRBD2	TRBJ2-5	CSARYPGLQETQYF
TRBV7-9	.	TRBJ1-4	CASSFVRDVNEKLFF
TRBV7-9	TRBD2	.	CASSPPAGVNEQFF
TRBV20-1	.	TRBJ2-1	CSAKNRPSPYNEQFF
TRBV13	.	.	CASSASGGGLYNEQYF
TRBV7-2	TRBD1	TRBJ1-2	CASSFDRVRGYTF
TRBV12-3/TRBV12-4	.	TRBJ1-2	CASSLGQPYYGYTF
TRBV5-8	.	TRBJ1-2	CASSFQGIGGYTF
TRBV20-1	TRBD1	TRBJ1-2	CSALPLGQGGVYGYTF
TRBV7-2	.	TRBJ2-3	CASSKASGSTSTDTQYF
TRBV7-9	.	.	CASSLADVGEGIRYEQYF
TRBV9	.	TRBJ1-2	CASSPRPGLSGYGYTF
TRBV29-1	.	TRBJ2-2	CSVDTGFDTGELFF
TRBV9	.	TRBJ1-1	CASSVVGGQNTEAFF
TRBV5-6	TRBD1	TRBJ2-1	CASSPYPRQGASYNEQFF
TRBV20-1	.	TRBJ2-5	CSARQGLRETQYF
TRBV7-3	.	TRBJ1-2	CASTSSGFGGYTF
TRBV29-1	.	TRBJ2-1	CSAEIAGRFYNEQFF
TRBV20-1	.	.	CSASRGVVLQVQETQYF
TRBV27	TRBD1	TRBJ2-3	CASTKTGGGDTQYF
TRBV7-2	.	TRBJ2-7	CASSVGADYEQYF
TRBV29-1	TRBD2	TRBJ2-1	CSAPVGSGSLFEQFF
TRBV7-2	.	.	CASSSGPPGETQYF